The clone carrying this T cell receptor (beta chain) was recorded once. The data are from a study of OX40 agonist ivuxolimab in advanced cancers. In the study overall: Those treated in dose escalation had hepatocellular carcinoma, melanoma, renal cell cancer or head and neck cancer.

Trimming shortened V by 0 bases and J by 5 bases, and 11 bases separated the two germline ends. Looked up from germline, CDR1 is MNHEY and CDR2 is SVGAGI. The length of the CDR3 is 14 residues. TCRdb's copy holds only in-frame clones and misses some; the assay was immunoSEQ multiplex PCR. The table lists roughly 51,000 clones, more than 85% of them singletons, with about 1.4% in the top ten. This chain links TRBV6-5 with TRBJ2-7; no clear D. The receptor's source is an adult with an advanced solid tumor such as melanoma, head and neck, liver or kidney cancer. The sequencing here drew on CD4+ or CD8+ T cells sorted from blood, taken in a trial of the OX40 agonist ivuxolimab. CDR3 nucleotides: TGTGCCAGCAGTTACTCGAGTGGATGGGACGAGCAGTACTTC. Translation: CASSYSSGWDEQYF.